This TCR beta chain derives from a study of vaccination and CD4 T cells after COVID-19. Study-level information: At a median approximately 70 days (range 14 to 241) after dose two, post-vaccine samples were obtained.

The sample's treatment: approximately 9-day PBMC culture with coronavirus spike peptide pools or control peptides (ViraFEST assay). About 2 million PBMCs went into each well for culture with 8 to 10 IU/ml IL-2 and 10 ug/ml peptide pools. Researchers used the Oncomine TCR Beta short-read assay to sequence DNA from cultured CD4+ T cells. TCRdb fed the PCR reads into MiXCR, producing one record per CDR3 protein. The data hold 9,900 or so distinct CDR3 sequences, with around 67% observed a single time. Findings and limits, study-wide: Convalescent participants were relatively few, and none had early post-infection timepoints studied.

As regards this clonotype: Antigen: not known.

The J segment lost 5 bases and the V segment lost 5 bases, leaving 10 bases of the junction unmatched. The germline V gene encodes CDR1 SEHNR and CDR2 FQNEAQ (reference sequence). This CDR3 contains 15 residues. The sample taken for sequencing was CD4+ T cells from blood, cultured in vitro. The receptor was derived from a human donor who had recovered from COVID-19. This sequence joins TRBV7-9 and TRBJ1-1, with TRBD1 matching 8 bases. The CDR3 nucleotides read TGTGCCAGCAGCCCCGGTACAGGGGGGGCGACTGAAGCTTTCTTT. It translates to CASSPGTGGATEAFF.